The present T cell receptor beta chain was sequenced within a study of blood T cell repertoires in COVID-19. Background on the study: Sources were T cells, B-cell-depleted T cells, or PBMCs; the material itself was cDNA or gDNA.

The CDR3 loop spans 14 amino acids. The germline CDR1 and CDR2 sequences are WSHSY and SAAADI. V was clipped by 9 bases and J by 6 bases; unmatched bases: 14. Participants came from under 30 US areas, aged roughly 18 to 89 years. Participants reported their clinical history, and cohort assignment relied on those reports. Cohort 3 recovered donors had two negative PCRs, clearance, or symptom resolution. Generated by immunoSEQ multiplex PCR, the TCRdb table keeps only in-frame clones and is missing some. The sample comprises 150,000 to 170,000 clones, roughly 80% of which are singletons, and around 7% rests with the top ten.

The clonotype originates from a man aged 50 or older who had recovered from COVID-19. The sample taken for sequencing was PBMCs or T cells enriched from blood (not recorded which). The genes are TRBV10-2 and TRBJ2-7, with TRBD1 matching 7 bases. The CDR3 is CASFPGQIVCEQYF. The CDR3 DNA sequence: TGCGCCAGTTTCCCGGGACAGATTGTTTGCGAGCAGTACTTC.